Listed here are 22 T cell receptor beta chains from one sample, sequenced in a study of graft-versus-host responses after intestinal transplantation. Libraries were prepared by immunoSEQ multiplex PCR; TCRdb keeps only in-frame clonotypes and omits some of them. The top ten hold approximately 3.2% of the sample, which has about 12,000 clones, about a third seen once. Irradiated, violet-dye-labeled stimulators (about 200,000) were plated alongside about 200,000 CFSE-labeled responders. The source was alloreactive CD8+ T cells from a mixed lymphocyte reaction culture, collected before intestinal transplant. Documented subset: CFSE-low proliferating T cells sorted from approximately six-day pre-transplant mixed lymphocyte reaction (GvH or HvG direction). The receptors were gathered from a human patient who received an intestinal transplant.

This chain joins TRBV7-6 and TRBJ2-4; D unclear. This CDR3 contains 13 residues. Germline CDR1 is SGHVS and CDR2 is FNYEAQ. Trimming took 2 bases from V and 8 from J, leaving 10 bases between them. CDR3 residues: CASSLSPGHIQYF. The CDR3 nucleotides are TGTGCCAGCAGCTTAAGTCCAGGTCACATTCAGTACTTC.

By frequency in the sample, this clone is medium-sized. The gene calls are TRBV6-5 and TRBJ1-1; TRBD1 might be the D (6 bases). The CDR3 sequence is 14 residues long. V lost 3 bases, J lost 4 bases, and 12 bases lay in between. The V gene's germline CDR1 is MNHEY and CDR2 SVGAGI. The DNA of the CDR3 is TGTGCCAGCAGTTATGCGGGCAGGGGCACTGAAGCTTTCTTT. Translation gives CASSYAGRGTEAFF.

Of note for this clone: A read error may account for a junction end that differs from germline. V is TRBV27 and J is TRBJ2-7; 7 bases map to TRBD1. CDR3 size: 16 residues. Germline V gene sequence: CDR1 MNHEY, CDR2 SMNVEV (reference sequence). The CDR3 nucleotides are TGTGCCGGCAGTTTATCCCGACAGGGACCGGTTTACGAGCAGTACTTC. It is translated as CAGSLSRQGPVYEQYF.

The gene calls are TRBV19 and TRBJ2-1; D is unresolved. There are 18 residues in the CDR3. In germline, CDR1 is LNHDA, CDR2 SQIVND (reference sequence). V gave up 5 bases and J gave up 0 bases, with 20 bases separating them. Written as DNA, the CDR3 is TGTGCCAGTAGTCTCGTCGACCTATCTATGAGCTCCTACAATGAGCAGTTCTTC. Residues: CASSLVDLSMSSYNEQFF.

By share, this clone counts as medium-sized (0.01 to 0.1%). The chain is built from TRBV28 and TRBJ2-1, with D tentatively TRBD2 (6 bases). Germline V gene lookup returns CDR1 MDHEN and CDR2 SYDVKM. The CDR3 is made up of 14 amino acids. Trimming cost V 3 bases and J 2 bases, with 8 bases left between them. CDR3 region: CASSFLAAYNEQFF. CDR3 DNA: TGTGCCAGCAGTTTCTTAGCGGCCTACAATGAGCAGTTCTTC.

The rearrangement joins TRBV9 to TRBJ1-3; 7 nucleotides agree with TRBD1. The CDR3 extends over 14 amino acids. With 3 bases clipped from V and 6 bases from J, the junction kept 6 bases outside the gene matches. Germline V gene lookup returns CDR1 SGDLS and CDR2 YYNGEE. The CDR3: CASSGGQEQNTIYF. CDR3 nucleotide sequence: TGTGCCAGCAGCGGAGGACAGGAACAAAACACCATATATTTT.

The rearrangement joins TRBV6-5 to TRBJ2-2, with 9 nucleotides matching TRBD1. The germline CDR1 and CDR2 sequences are MNHEY and SVGAGI. CDR3 length: 15 residues. With 4 bases clipped from V and 4 bases from J, the junction kept 4 bases outside the gene matches. This chain's CDR3 is CASSSGTGITGELFF. DNA for the CDR3: TGTGCCAGCAGTTCCGGGACAGGGATCACCGGGGAGCTGTTTTTT.

The V and J genes are TRBV19 and TRBJ1-1; maybe TRBD1 (5 bases). Per germline, CDR1 LNHDA and CDR2 SQIVND (reference sequence). This CDR3 has 14 residues. The V end was cut by 5 bases, the J end by 1 base, with 11 bases between. The CDR3 DNA reads as TGTGCCAGTAGTCTGGGGACGGCGAACACTGAAGCTTTCTTT. The encoded protein is CASSLGTANTEAFF.

The sample holds one count of this clone. The rearrangement joins TRBV9 to TRBJ2-1; 10 bases align to TRBD2. This CDR3 contains 17 residues. Looked up from germline, CDR1 is SGDLS and CDR2 is YYNGEE. V shed 0 bases and J 7 bases; nucleotides not matched to a gene: 10. The CDR3 region is CASSVDTSGTRRNEQFF. The CDR3 bases are TGTGCCAGCAGCGTAGATACTAGCGGGACTCGTCGGAATGAGCAGTTCTTC. The complete variable domain, with remaining parts taken from reference TRBV9 and TRBJ2-1, reads DSGVTQTPKHLITATGQRVTLRCSPRSGDLSVYWYQQSLDQGLQFLIQYYNGEERAKGNILERFSAQQFPDLHSELNLSSLELGDSALYFCASSVDTSGTRRNEQFFGPGTRLTVL.

Concerning this clone itself: This specimen includes other DNA sequences encoding the same CDR3. This sequence joins TRBV9 and TRBJ2-1; D is uncertain. Between the trimmed V and J ends, which lost 3 bases and 0 bases, there was a span of 10 bases. This CDR3 has 15 amino acids. The germline CDR1 and CDR2 sequences are SGDLS and YYNGEE. As DNA, the CDR3 is TGTGCCAGCAGCGCCGCCGGTACCTCCTACAATGAGCAGTTCTTC. Translated, it gives CASSAAGTSYNEQFF.

This chain uses TRBV10-1 with TRBJ2-2, with 9 bases lining up with TRBD2. CDR3 length: 18 residues. V shed 1 base and J 2 bases; nucleotides not matched to a gene: 8. Germline V gene lookup returns CDR1 WNHNN and CDR2 SYGVQD (reference sequence). The CDR3 here is CASSEFLSGRCNTGELFF. CDR3 nucleotides: TGCGCCAGCAGTGAGTTCCTAAGCGGGAGGTGCAACACCGGGGAGCTGTTTTTT.

J is TRBJ1-2 and V is TRBV7-9; D perhaps matches TRBD1 (6 bases). The V gene's germline CDR1 is SEHNR and CDR2 FQNEAQ (reference sequence). V was trimmed by 8 bases and J by 4 bases, leaving 14 bases between them. CDR3 length: 13 amino acids. CDR3 sequence reads: CASGTFGFYGYTF. CDR3 in DNA: TGTGCCAGCGGGACATTCGGCTTCTATGGCTACACCTTC.

This clone was counted a few times. CDR3 protein: CASFGGELFF. CDR3 nucleotide sequence: TGTGCCAGTTTTGGCGGGGAGCTGTTTTTT. The chain is built from TRBV19 and TRBJ2-2; unclear D gene. Between the trimmed V and J ends, which lost 8 bases and 7 bases, there was a span of 5 bases. Germline CDR1 reads LNHDA; CDR2 reads SQIVND (reference sequence). The CDR3 totals 10 residues.

This rearrangement joins TRBV9 to TRBJ2-1, with D perhaps matching TRBD2 (5 bases). With 3 bases removed from V and 6 bases from J, the gap between germline ends came to 10 bases. The CDR3 spans 13 residues. Germline values: CDR1 SGDLS, CDR2 YYNGEE. CDR3 protein: CASSASAGNEQFF. DNA for the CDR3: TGTGCCAGCAGCGCCTCCGCGGGCAATGAGCAGTTCTTC.

J is TRBJ2-7 and V is TRBV29-1; D ambiguous. Germline V gene lookup returns CDR1 SQVTM and CDR2 ANQGSEA. The V and J ends lost 6 bases and 2 bases respectively, with 14 bases between them. The CDR3 is 13 amino acids. The CDR3 DNA follows: TGCAGCGTGTCGGTCCAAGACACCTACGAGCAGTACTTC. Encoded protein: CSVSVQDTYEQYF.

There are a few counts of this clone. The J gene is TRBJ2-1, the V gene TRBV14; tentative D call: TRBD2 (5 bases). The CDR3 spans 15 residues. Germline-derived CDR1 and CDR2 are SGHDN and FVKESK. The ends were cut back, 1 base at V and 7 bases at J, with 14 bases in the middle. Written as DNA, the CDR3 is TGTGCCAGCAGCCAAGTAACGGGATTCGGAAATGAGCAGTTCTTC. Its translation: CASSQVTGFGNEQFF.

Details on this clone: The same CDR3 can be traced to other DNA sequences in this sample. The chain links TRBV19 to TRBJ1-1; D uncertain. Germline CDR1 reads LNHDA; CDR2 reads SQIVND (reference sequence). The length of the CDR3 is 12 residues. The V end was cut by 3 bases, the J end by 1 base, with 3 bases between. Here the CDR3 DNA reads TGTGCCAGTAGTATTGGGAACACTGAAGCTTTCTTT. It specifies CASSIGNTEAFF.

This chain's CDR3 is CASSLGVTRLNTEAFF. The DNA of the CDR3 is TGTGCCAGCAGCTTAGGCGTGACGCGGTTGAACACTGAAGCTTTCTTT. The chain carries TRBV11-2 and TRBJ1-1; D is unclear. The germline V gene has CDR1 SGHAT and CDR2 FQNNGV. Trimming took 1 base from V and 0 from J, leaving 12 bases between them. CDR3 length equals 16 residues.

This sequence joins TRBV7-2 and TRBJ2-1; possible D gene TRBD1, 6 bases. Germline V gene data show CDR1 as SGHTA and CDR2 as FQGNSA. V gave up 5 bases and J gave up 6 bases, with 20 bases separating them. This CDR3 has 16 amino acids. The CDR3 sequence is CASSAHRVRYGNEQFF. The CDR3 DNA is TGTGCCAGCAGCGCGCACAGGGTGCGGTATGGCAATGAGCAGTTCTTC.

The V and J genes are TRBV27 and TRBJ2-7, with D hard to call. Trimming pared 6 bases from V and 4 bases from J, leaving 13 bases between. The CDR3 length is 13 residues. Germline V gene sequence: CDR1 MNHEY, CDR2 SMNVEV (reference sequence). DNA of the CDR3: TGTGCCAGCAGCTTTGGACGGTCGTACGAGCAGTACTTC. The encoded protein is CASSFGRSYEQYF.

For this clone: The conserved final phenylalanine or tryptophan is absent from the CDR3, which likely points to a read error. The V call is TRBV29-1, the J call TRBJ2-7; D is unclear. CDR3 size: 13 residues. Trimming shortened V by 0 bases and J by 4 bases, and 10 bases separated the two germline ends. Germline values: CDR1 SQVTM, CDR2 ANQGSEA. The CDR3 DNA follows: TGCAGCGTTGAAGAGGGGTCGGATTACGAGCAGTACCTC. Its protein is CSVEEGSDYEQYL.

The J gene is TRBJ2-7, the V gene TRBV27; 9 nucleotides align to TRBD1. Germline lookup yields CDR1 MNHEY and CDR2 SMNVEV (reference sequence). V lost 6 bases to trimming and J lost 7 bases; unmatched junction nucleotides: 10. This CDR3 contains 14 residues. CDR3 region: CASRAPGQGQEQYF. CDR3 bases: TGTGCCAGCAGGGCACCGGGACAGGGACAAGAGCAGTACTTC.